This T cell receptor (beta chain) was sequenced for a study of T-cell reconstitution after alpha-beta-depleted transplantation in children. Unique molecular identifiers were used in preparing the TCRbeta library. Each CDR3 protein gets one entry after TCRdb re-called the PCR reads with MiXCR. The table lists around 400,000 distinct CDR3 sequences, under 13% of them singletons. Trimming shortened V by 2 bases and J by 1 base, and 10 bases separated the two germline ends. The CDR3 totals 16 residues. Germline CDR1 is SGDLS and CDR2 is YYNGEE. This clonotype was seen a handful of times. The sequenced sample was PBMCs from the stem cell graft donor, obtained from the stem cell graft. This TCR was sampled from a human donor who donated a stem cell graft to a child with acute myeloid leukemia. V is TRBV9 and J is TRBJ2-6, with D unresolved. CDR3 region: CASSVRSDSGANVLTF. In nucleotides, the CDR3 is TGTGCCAGCAGCGTCCGTTCTGATTCTGGGGCCAACGTCCTGACTTTC.